Following are 10 T cell receptor beta chains from one sample sequenced in a study of T cell clonality in common variable immunodeficiency (dated by TCRdb to between 2014 and 2017). Library construction relied on the immunoSEQ multiplex PCR assay. The immuneACCESS repertoire file appears here via TCRdb, limited to in-frame rearrangements. These files lack a portion of the clones; in checked studies, under half of the deficit traces to unresolved V genes, and the cause of the others is not known. The table gives roughly 50,000 clones for this sample, with none occurring only once. The ten largest clones represent 3% to 4% of the sample. The specimen was peripheral blood mononuclear cells. The receptors shown here come from a person aged 18 to 75 in good health.

In this sample, this clone turned up many times. Read sequence stops 3 residues before the CDR3 end, and the germline J gene provides the missing end. The chain links TRBV19 to TRBJ1-1; unclear D gene. Germline CDR1 is LNHDA and CDR2 is SQIVND (reference sequence). This CDR3 comprises 14 residues. V was pared by 4 bases and J by 1 base, with 10 bases between. This CDR3 is CASSSGQTNTEAFF. CDR3 bases read: TGTGCCAGTAGTAGCGGTCAGACGAACACTGAA.

This clone turned up a few times. A much larger clone sits a single nucleotide away, making a read error possible. The read gets to within 3 residues of the CDR3 end, and the germline J gene fills in the rest. The chain joins TRBV19 to TRBJ2-2; 7 bases map to TRBD1. Germline values: CDR1 LNHDA, CDR2 SQIVND (reference sequence). This CDR3 spans 14 amino acids. CDR3 sequence reads: CASSTDREGEKLFF. CDR3 bases read: TGTGCCAGTAGTACCGACAGGGAAGGAGAAAAG.

At least ten counts were recorded for this clone. From the germline J gene comes the end of the CDR3, since the read stops 3 residues before it. The chain combines TRBV19 with TRBJ1-4; 7 bases fit TRBD1. V lost 4 bases to trimming and J lost 8 bases; unmatched junction nucleotides: 7. Germline lookup yields CDR1 LNHDA and CDR2 SQIVND (reference sequence). The length of the CDR3 is 14 residues. The sequenced part of the CDR3 DNA is TGTGCCAGTAGTACCGACAGGGAAGGAGAAAAA. It yields the protein CASSTDREGEK. The full CDR3 protein reads CASSTDREGEKLFF.

This clone was counted many times. The missing CDR3 end, 3 residues past where the read stops, is filled in from the germline J gene. The rearrangement uses TRBV7-8 and TRBJ2-7, with D maybe TRBD1 (5 bases). Germline V lookup: CDR1 SGHVS, CDR2 FQNEAQ. The CDR3 is made up of 14 amino acids. Trimming pared 0 bases from V and 0 bases from J, leaving 6 bases between. CDR3 bases read: TGTGCCAGCAGCTTAGCACAGGCCTCCTACGAG. This codes for CASSLAQASYE. The whole CDR3 sequence reads CASSLAQASYEQYF.

This clone has a count of ten or more. Read sequence stops 3 residues before the CDR3 end, and the germline J gene provides the missing end. The J gene is TRBJ2-1, the V gene TRBV20-1; 10 nucleotides align to TRBD2. Germline CDR1 and CDR2: DFQATT and SNEGSKA (reference sequence). This CDR3 is built from 15 residues. The V gene end was trimmed by 3 bases and the J gene end by 5 bases; junction bases not matched to a gene: 7. CDR3: CSARDSGRTDNEQFF. Incomplete CDR3 DNA: TGCAGTGCTAGGGATAGCGGGAGGACTGACAATGAG.

Remarks on this clone: The CDR3 end is not reached by the read, which stops 3 residues before it; the germline J gene fills it in. The chain has TRBV7-2 and TRBJ1-5; D remains unclear. V dropped 1 base and J dropped 6 bases, with 7 bases sitting between them. The CDR3 extends over 13 amino acids. CDR1 and CDR2 (germline): SGHTA, FQGNSA. CDR3 amino acids: CASSLDTGQPQHF. Incomplete CDR3 DNA: TGTGCCAGCAGCTTAGATACGGGTCAGCCC.

Details on this clone: The read terminates 3 residues ahead of where the CDR3 ends, so the germline J gene completes it. This chain uses TRBV2 with TRBJ1-2; tentative D call: TRBD1 (5 bases). The germline gives CDR1 SNHLY, CDR2 FYNNEI. This CDR3 is 15 amino acids long. The chain's CDR3 is CATTPSEWGVRDYTF. Incomplete CDR3 DNA: TGTGCCACAACGCCTTCAGAGTGGGGAGTCAGGGAC.

In this sample, this clone turned up many times. The CDR3 DNA, read in part, is TGTGCCAGCAGGACTAGCGGGAGGGGCGAGGGCGGCACAGATACG. Amino acid sequence: CASRTSGRGEGGTDT. The entire CDR3 reads CASRTSGRGEGGTDTQYF. The chain recombines TRBV28 with TRBJ2-3; 14 bases align to TRBD2. The CDR3 end is not reached by the read, which stops 3 residues before it; the germline J gene fills it in. The junction had 9 bases not matched to a gene; V was cut back by 6 bases and J by 1 base. CDR1 and CDR2 from the germline V gene are MDHEN and SYDVKM. CDR3 size: 18 residues.

This clone was seen at least ten times. The read ends 3 residues before the CDR3 terminus; that terminus is restored from the germline J gene. This rearrangement joins TRBV2 to TRBJ2-1; D unresolved. The length of the CDR3 is 14 residues. Germline CDR1 is SNHLY and CDR2 is FYNNEI. V lost 5 bases and J 0 bases, leaving 8 bases between the germline ends. CDR3 DNA, as far as it was read: TGTGCCAGCAGTATGGCCCGCTCCTACAATGAG. Protein: CASSMARSYNE. The CDR3 as a whole reads CASSMARSYNEQFF.

This clone was seen a few times. The read gets to within 3 residues of the CDR3 end, and the germline J gene fills in the rest. This chain connects TRBV2 to TRBJ1-2, with 7 bases lining up with TRBD1. This CDR3 region has 16 residues. Trimming at V came to 8 bases and at J to 7 bases, leaving 19 bases not matched to a gene. Germline V gene data show CDR1 as SNHLY and CDR2 as FYNNEI. The CDR3 here is CASLLETGSRASGYTF. CDR3 DNA (partial): TGTGCCAGCCTATTAGAGACAGGGAGTCGGGCGTCTGGC.